This T cell receptor beta chain was retrieved from a study of blood T cells in healthy people across ages. The study, taken as a whole, reports: Both naive CD4+ cell counts and diversity were greater in long-lived donors than in aged donors. Per million T cells, the diversity of TCR beta decreased roughly linearly as age advanced. Diversity estimates drawn from one million T cells were deemed underestimates.

A second PCR of roughly 7 to 11 cycles used a sample-barcoded 5' primer and a J-beta primer mix. Via MiXCR, TCRdb re-called the 5' RACE reads, giving one row per CDR3 protein. The sample yields approximately 850,000 distinct CDR3 sequences, roughly 60% seen once. The CDR3 totals 15 residues. V was clipped by 8 bases and J by 7 bases; unmatched bases: 10. Germline lookup yields CDR1 MNHNS and CDR2 SASEGT. About this clonotype: Its antigen is unidentified.

The chain uses TRBV6-1 and TRBJ2-4, with TRBD1 matching 11 bases. Material: blood. The origin of this receptor is a man aged 30 to 39 in good health. The CDR3 region has the DNA TGTGCCAGCTTTGGTTTAGGACAGGGGGCTAACATTCAGTACTTC. This gives the protein CASFGLGQGANIQYF.